This T cell receptor beta chain emerged from a study of blood T cell repertoires in COVID-19. Study context: The samples span acute and convalescent COVID-19 from the United States, Italy and Spain.

This clone occurred once. Method: immunoSEQ multiplex PCR; TCRdb's copy keeps in-frame clones and lacks some. The table has 250,000 to 300,000 clones, about 86% seen once. CDR3 length equals 11 residues. The germline V gene encodes CDR1 MDHEN and CDR2 SYDVKM. The germline V and J ends were trimmed by 7 bases and 14 bases, with 17 bases remaining between them. This sequence originates from a woman between 70 and 85 years old with COVID-19, enrolled during active disease. Input material: peripheral blood. This chain uses TRBV28 with TRBJ1-2; a weak D match, TRBD1 (5 bases). The CDR3 DNA follows: TGTGCCAGCACGCAGGTACCCCCAGGGACCTTC. It codes for CASTQVPPGTF.